The rows below give T cell receptor beta chains drawn from one sample of a study of blood T cell repertoires in COVID-19. Profiled with immunoSEQ multiplex PCR; TCRdb holds only in-frame clones, not every one. This sample has fewer than 250,000 clones, with under 90% found just once. What was sequenced was peripheral blood. These receptors came from a man between 50 and 59 years old with acute or convalescent COVID-19. CDR3s include the opening cysteine and the closing phenylalanine or tryptophan. The D gene is left open where the match is weak. A row's size may be missing; if present it is once, few, many or a size class.

D gene: .; CDR3 length: 14; V gene: TRBV27; J gene: TRBJ1-1; clone size: .; CDR3 DNA: TGTGCCAGCAGTTTGAACGGGATGAACACTGAAGCTTTCTTT; CDR3 protein: CASSLNGMNTEAFF
D gene: TRBD1; CDR3 length: 17; V gene: TRBV6-1; J gene: TRBJ1-4; clone size: .; CDR3 DNA: TGTGCCAGCAGTGAAGCAGGCAGGGGGCGAACTAATGAAAAACTGTTTTTT; CDR3 protein: CASSEAGRGRTNEKLFF
D gene: .; CDR3 length: 15; V gene: TRBV13; J gene: TRBJ2-1; clone size: .; CDR3 DNA: TGTGCCAGCAGCACTGGGACAAACTCCTACAATGAGCAGTTCTTC; CDR3 protein: CASSTGTNSYNEQFF
D gene: .; CDR3 length: 15; V gene: TRBV6-5; J gene: TRBJ1-1; clone size: .; CDR3 DNA: TGTGCCAGCAGTCTCCGCACTACAGGCTACACTGAAGCTTTCTTT; CDR3 protein: CASSLRTTGYTEAFF
D gene: .; CDR3 length: 14; V gene: TRBV3-1/TRBV3-2; J gene: TRBJ1-2; clone size: .; CDR3 DNA: TGTGCCAGCAGCCAAGATAGGGACACCTATGGCTACACCTTC; CDR3 protein: CASSQDRDTYGYTF
D gene: .; CDR3 length: 15; V gene: TRBV5-5; J gene: TRBJ1-5; clone size: .; CDR3 DNA: TGTGCCAGCAGCTTGGGACTGTATAGCAATCAGCCCCAGCATTTT; CDR3 protein: CASSLGLYSNQPQHF
D gene: TRBD1; CDR3 length: 14; V gene: TRBV11-2; J gene: TRBJ2-1; clone size: .; CDR3 DNA: TGTGCCAGCAGTCAAATGACAGGGAACTCTAAGCAGTTCTTC; CDR3 protein: CASSQMTGNSKQFF
D gene: TRBD1; CDR3 length: 12; V gene: TRBV18; J gene: TRBJ1-2; clone size: .; CDR3 DNA: TGTGCCAGCAGGGGACAGGACTATGGCTACACCTTC; CDR3 protein: CASRGQDYGYTF
D gene: TRBD1; CDR3 length: 15; V gene: TRBV30; J gene: TRBJ2-5; clone size: .; CDR3 DNA: TGTGCCTGGATCCACAGGGGGCTAATTCAAGAGACCCAGTACTTC; CDR3 protein: CAWIHRGLIQETQYF
D gene: .; CDR3 length: 14; V gene: TRBV25-1; J gene: TRBJ1-2; clone size: .; CDR3 DNA: TGTGCCAGCACGCCCCAGGGGTTCTCCTATGGCTACACCTTC; CDR3 protein: CASTPQGFSYGYTF
D gene: .; CDR3 length: 16; V gene: TRBV7-6; J gene: TRBJ1-1; clone size: once; CDR3 DNA: TGTGCCAGCAGCTTAGCATCAGGCACCCGGAACACTGAAGCTTTCTTT; CDR3 protein: CASSLASGTRNTEAFF
D gene: .; CDR3 length: 15; V gene: TRBV6-1; J gene: TRBJ1-5; clone size: .; CDR3 DNA: TGTGCCAGCAGTGAAAGACCCGGGTACTATCAGCCCCAGCATTTT; CDR3 protein: CASSERPGYYQPQHF
D gene: .; CDR3 length: 16; V gene: TRBV6-5; J gene: TRBJ1-6; clone size: once; CDR3 DNA: TGTGCCAGCAGTTACTCCTGGGGGCAGGGAAATTCACCCCTCCACTTT; CDR3 protein: CASSYSWGQGNSPLHF
D gene: TRBD2; CDR3 length: 19; V gene: TRBV5-1; J gene: TRBJ2-1; clone size: .; CDR3 DNA: TGCGCCAGCAGGGCTAGCGGGGAGCCGGGGTGGAGCTCCTACAATGAGCAGTTCTTC; CDR3 protein: CASRASGEPGWSSYNEQFF
D gene: TRBD1; CDR3 length: 16; V gene: TRBV7-9; J gene: TRBJ2-3; clone size: .; CDR3 DNA: TGTGCCAGCAGCTCCGACAGGGGGCTGGGGACAGATACGCAGTATTTT; CDR3 protein: CASSSDRGLGTDTQYF
D gene: .; CDR3 length: 12; V gene: TRBV5-1; J gene: TRBJ1-1; clone size: .; CDR3 DNA: TGCGCCAGCAGAGGCACAGCGGGTGAAGCTTTCTTT; CDR3 protein: CASRGTAGEAFF
D gene: .; CDR3 length: 13; V gene: TRBV5-1; J gene: TRBJ1-1; clone size: .; CDR3 DNA: TGCGCCAGCAGATCAGGGGCGGTCACTGAAGCTTTCTTT; CDR3 protein: CASRSGAVTEAFF
D gene: .; CDR3 length: 15; V gene: TRBV29-1; J gene: TRBJ1-5; clone size: .; CDR3 DNA: TGCAGCGTCTCCATGGGGGGAGAGGGCAATCAGCCCCAGCATTTT; CDR3 protein: CSVSMGGEGNQPQHF
D gene: .; CDR3 length: 18; V gene: TRBV18; J gene: TRBJ2-2; clone size: .; CDR3 DNA: TGTGCCAGCTCACCACAGCTGAGCCGAGGGAGTTACACCGGGGAGCTGTTTTTT; CDR3 protein: CASSPQLSRGSYTGELFF
D gene: TRBD1; CDR3 length: 16; V gene: TRBV27; J gene: TRBJ1-5; clone size: .; CDR3 DNA: TGTGCCAGCAGTGTGACAGGGGTTAAGCCTAATCAGCCCCAGCATTTT; CDR3 protein: CASSVTGVKPNQPQHF
D gene: .; CDR3 length: 15; V gene: TRBV25-1; J gene: TRBJ2-1; clone size: .; CDR3 DNA: TGTGCCAGCAGTGAATTGCGAGGGCCTCACAATGAGCAGTTCTTC; CDR3 protein: CASSELRGPHNEQFF
D gene: .; CDR3 length: 15; V gene: TRBV10-3; J gene: TRBJ2-7; clone size: .; CDR3 DNA: TGTGCCATCAGTGGTCCGGGAGACAGACACTACGAGCAGTACTTC; CDR3 protein: CAISGPGDRHYEQYF
D gene: .; CDR3 length: 13; V gene: TRBV11-2; J gene: TRBJ2-1; clone size: .; CDR3 DNA: TGTGCCAGCAGCTTAGGGGCCGGCAATGAGCAGTTCTTC; CDR3 protein: CASSLGAGNEQFF
D gene: .; CDR3 length: 16; V gene: TRBV7-8; J gene: TRBJ2-7; clone size: .; CDR3 DNA: TGTGCCAGCAGCTTAAGTTCGTGGCAGGGGATCTACGAGCAGTACTTC; CDR3 protein: CASSLSSWQGIYEQYF
D gene: TRBD1; CDR3 length: 15; V gene: TRBV6-5; J gene: TRBJ1-5; clone size: .; CDR3 DNA: TGTGCCAGCATCTTAGGACAGGGGGCTGTTCAGCCCCAGCATTTT; CDR3 protein: CASILGQGAVQPQHF
D gene: TRBD1; CDR3 length: 17; V gene: TRBV19; J gene: TRBJ1-3; clone size: few; CDR3 DNA: TGTGCCAGTAGCTACCGGGACAGAGGGAGCTCTGGAAACACCATATATTTT; CDR3 protein: CASSYRDRGSSGNTIYF
D gene: .; CDR3 length: 18; V gene: TRBV23-1; J gene: TRBJ1-4; clone size: few; CDR3 DNA: TGCGCCAGCAGTCAATCTGCCCAGGGCTCTGAAACTAATGAAAAACTGTTTTTT; CDR3 protein: CASSQSAQGSETNEKLFF
D gene: .; CDR3 length: 14; V gene: TRBV6-1; J gene: TRBJ1-5; clone size: .; CDR3 DNA: TGTGCCAGCAGTGAAGGGGCAGGTCCAAGAGCCCAGCATTTT; CDR3 protein: CASSEGAGPRAQHF
D gene: .; CDR3 length: 15; V gene: TRBV4-1; J gene: TRBJ1-2; clone size: .; CDR3 DNA: TGCGCCAGCAGCCAAGCTGGGGGAGGAAATTATGGCTACACCTTC; CDR3 protein: CASSQAGGGNYGYTF
D gene: .; CDR3 length: 16; V gene: TRBV6-6; J gene: TRBJ1-5; clone size: .; CDR3 DNA: TGTGCCAGCAGTCCAACGCGGGGGGATGGCAATCAGCCCCAGCATTTT; CDR3 protein: CASSPTRGDGNQPQHF
D gene: .; CDR3 length: 14; V gene: TRBV7-2; J gene: TRBJ1-2; clone size: .; CDR3 DNA: TGTGCCAGCAGCCCCCCCGGAGAGGGCTATGGCTACACCTTC; CDR3 protein: CASSPPGEGYGYTF
D gene: TRBD1; CDR3 length: 11; V gene: TRBV10-2; J gene: TRBJ1-2; clone size: .; CDR3 DNA: TGCGCCAGCAGGGGACAGGATGGCTACACCTTC; CDR3 protein: CASRGQDGYTF
D gene: .; CDR3 length: 11; V gene: TRBV2; J gene: TRBJ2-1; clone size: .; CDR3 DNA: TGTGCCAGCAGTGAACTGTATGAGCAGTTCTTC; CDR3 protein: CASSELYEQFF
D gene: .; CDR3 length: 13; V gene: TRBV13; J gene: TRBJ1-2; clone size: .; CDR3 DNA: TGTGCCAGCAGCTTTCGCAGTTCGGGTGGCTACACCTTC; CDR3 protein: CASSFRSSGGYTF
D gene: .; CDR3 length: 17; V gene: TRBV18; J gene: TRBJ2-7; clone size: few; CDR3 DNA: TGTGCCAGCTCACCATTGGACCCCAGGGGCGTGGTAGGGGAGCAGTACTTC; CDR3 protein: CASSPLDPRGVVGEQYF
D gene: .; CDR3 length: 13; V gene: TRBV10-3; J gene: TRBJ1-2; clone size: once; CDR3 DNA: TGTGCCATCAGTGACGGAGCTAACTATGGCTACACCTTC; CDR3 protein: CAISDGANYGYTF
D gene: .; CDR3 length: 16; V gene: TRBV5-1; J gene: TRBJ1-4; clone size: .; CDR3 DNA: TGCGCCAGCAGCTTGGGGAGAGCTGCAACTAATGAAAAACTGTTTTTT; CDR3 protein: CASSLGRAATNEKLFF
D gene: TRBD1; CDR3 length: 15; V gene: TRBV6-6; J gene: TRBJ1-2; clone size: .; CDR3 DNA: TGTGCCAGCAGTATGGGACAGGGGGCCCACTATGGCTACACCTTC; CDR3 protein: CASSMGQGAHYGYTF
D gene: TRBD2; CDR3 length: 16; V gene: TRBV7-8; J gene: TRBJ2-2; clone size: .; CDR3 DNA: TGTGCCAGCAGCCACAGACTAGCGGGGGGGACCGGGGAGCTGTTTTTT; CDR3 protein: CASSHRLAGGTGELFF
D gene: TRBD2; CDR3 length: 18; V gene: TRBV10-3; J gene: TRBJ2-2; clone size: .; CDR3 DNA: TGTGCCATCAGCGACGTCGGGACTACTCGTTGGGGGATAGGGGAGCTGTTTTTT; CDR3 protein: CAISDVGTTRWGIGELFF
D gene: .; CDR3 length: 15; V gene: TRBV11-2; J gene: TRBJ2-2; clone size: .; CDR3 DNA: TGTGCCAGCAGCCTTTCAGGGGCGCGAACCGGGGAGCTGTTTTTT; CDR3 protein: CASSLSGARTGELFF
D gene: TRBD1; CDR3 length: 14; V gene: TRBV11-2; J gene: TRBJ2-7; clone size: once; CDR3 DNA: TGTGCCAGCAGCTGGGCCGGGACAGCCTACGAGCAGTACTTC; CDR3 protein: CASSWAGTAYEQYF
D gene: .; CDR3 length: 14; V gene: TRBV19; J gene: TRBJ1-5; clone size: .; CDR3 DNA: TGTGCCAGCGAAACGGGATATAGCAATCAGCCCCAGCATTTT; CDR3 protein: CASETGYSNQPQHF
D gene: .; CDR3 length: 12; V gene: TRBV12-3/TRBV12-4; J gene: TRBJ1-2; clone size: .; CDR3 DNA: TGTGCCAGCAGTTTAGGGGAGGTTGGCTACACCTTC; CDR3 protein: CASSLGEVGYTF
D gene: TRBD1; CDR3 length: 16; V gene: TRBV27; J gene: TRBJ1-4; clone size: .; CDR3 DNA: TGTGCCAGCAGTCCGCAAACAGGGGGCTTCGGTGAAAAACTGTTTTTT; CDR3 protein: CASSPQTGGFGEKLFF
D gene: TRBD1; CDR3 length: 15; V gene: TRBV6-5; J gene: TRBJ1-1; clone size: .; CDR3 DNA: TGTGCCAGCAGTTACTCGGGACAGGGCCACACTGAAGCTTTCTTT; CDR3 protein: CASSYSGQGHTEAFF
D gene: .; CDR3 length: 13; V gene: TRBV18; J gene: TRBJ1-6; clone size: .; CDR3 DNA: TGTGCCAGCTCACCTGGAGCTAATTCACCCCTCCACTTT; CDR3 protein: CASSPGANSPLHF
D gene: .; CDR3 length: 12; V gene: TRBV7-9; J gene: TRBJ1-2; clone size: once; CDR3 DNA: TGTGCCAGCAGCCCGGACTGGGATGGCTACACCTTC; CDR3 protein: CASSPDWDGYTF
D gene: TRBD1; CDR3 length: 14; V gene: TRBV19; J gene: TRBJ1-1; clone size: .; CDR3 DNA: TGTGCCACAAGACGACAGGGTATTTGGACTGAAGCTTTCTTT; CDR3 protein: CATRRQGIWTEAFF
D gene: TRBD1; CDR3 length: 15; V gene: TRBV6-2/TRBV6-3; J gene: TRBJ1-1; clone size: .; CDR3 DNA: TGTGCCAGCAGTTACCGGGACAGGGGGAGGGCTGAAGCTTTCTTT; CDR3 protein: CASSYRDRGRAEAFF
D gene: TRBD2; CDR3 length: 15; V gene: TRBV6-5; J gene: TRBJ2-1; clone size: once; CDR3 DNA: TGTGCCAGCAGTATTAAGCGGGGCGTTGGCGATGAGCAGTTCTTC; CDR3 protein: CASSIKRGVGDEQFF
D gene: .; CDR3 length: 11; V gene: TRBV20-1; J gene: TRBJ2-7; clone size: once; CDR3 DNA: TGCAGTGTCCTCGTGCAGCGTAAGCAGTACTTC; CDR3 protein: CSVLVQRKQYF